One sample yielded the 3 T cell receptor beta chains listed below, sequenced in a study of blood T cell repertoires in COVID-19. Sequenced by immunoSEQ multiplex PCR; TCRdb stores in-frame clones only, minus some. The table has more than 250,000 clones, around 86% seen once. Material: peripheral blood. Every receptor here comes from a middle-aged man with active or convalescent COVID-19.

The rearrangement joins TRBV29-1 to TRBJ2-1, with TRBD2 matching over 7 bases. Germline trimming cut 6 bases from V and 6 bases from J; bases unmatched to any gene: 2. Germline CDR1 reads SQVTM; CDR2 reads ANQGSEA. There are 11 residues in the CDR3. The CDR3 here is CSVSGGNEQFF. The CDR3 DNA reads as TGCAGCGTCTCGGGGGGCAATGAGCAGTTCTTC.

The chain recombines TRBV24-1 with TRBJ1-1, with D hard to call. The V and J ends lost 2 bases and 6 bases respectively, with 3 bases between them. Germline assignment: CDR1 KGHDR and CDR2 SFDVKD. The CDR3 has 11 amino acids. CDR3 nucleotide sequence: TGTGCCACCAGTGATTCTCCTGAAGCTTTCTTT. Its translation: CATSDSPEAFF.

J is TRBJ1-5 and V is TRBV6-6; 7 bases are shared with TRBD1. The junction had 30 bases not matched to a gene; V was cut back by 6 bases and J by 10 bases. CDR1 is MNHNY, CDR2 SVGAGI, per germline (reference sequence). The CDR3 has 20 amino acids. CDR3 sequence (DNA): TGTGCCAGCAGCCGAACTTCCTACAGGGGACATCTCTCTATCCCGTTTCCCCAGCATTTT. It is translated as CASSRTSYRGHLSIPFPQHF.